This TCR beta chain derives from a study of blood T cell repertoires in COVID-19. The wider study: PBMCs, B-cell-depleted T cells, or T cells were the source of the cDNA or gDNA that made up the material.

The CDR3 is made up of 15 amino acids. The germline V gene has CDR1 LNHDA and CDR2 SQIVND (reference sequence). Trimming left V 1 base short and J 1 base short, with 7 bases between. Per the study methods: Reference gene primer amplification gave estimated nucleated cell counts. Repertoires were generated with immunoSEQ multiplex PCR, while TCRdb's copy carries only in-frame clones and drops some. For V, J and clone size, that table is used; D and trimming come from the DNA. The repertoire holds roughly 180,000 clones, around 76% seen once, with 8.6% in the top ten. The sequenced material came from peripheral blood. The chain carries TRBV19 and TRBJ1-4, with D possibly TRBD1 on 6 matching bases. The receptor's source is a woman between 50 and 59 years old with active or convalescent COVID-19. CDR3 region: CASSIATGTNEKLFF. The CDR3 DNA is TGTGCCAGTAGTATAGCGACAGGAACTAATGAAAAACTGTTTTTT.